This TCR beta chain is drawn from a study of control samples from healthy donors and cancer patients. TCRdb keeps only in-frame clones here, not all; method: immunoSEQ multiplex PCR. The repertoire has approximately 140,000 clones, roughly 94% of them found once; the top ten carry over 10%. Germline values: CDR1 MGHDK, CDR2 SYGVNS. V lost 4 bases, J lost 4 bases, and 10 bases lay in between. This CDR3 contains 13 residues. V usage is TRBV25-1 and J usage is TRBJ1-1; D not resolved. Sequencing input: blood. The TCR comes from a man aged 35 to 55 in good health. The CDR3 reads CASSGGLATEAFF. The CDR3 DNA sequence: TGTGCCAGCAGTGGTGGCCTAGCCACTGAAGCTTTCTTT.